This TCR beta chain was sequenced for a study of technical replicates of blood from several donors. TCRdb's copy holds only in-frame clones and misses some; the assay was immunoSEQ multiplex PCR. The sample has roughly 97,000 clones; approximately 96% are singletons. Germline CDR1 and CDR2: SGDLS and YYNGEE. V was clipped by 4 bases and J by 0 bases, with 14 bases between them. This CDR3 has 17 residues. This TCR came from a human donor in good health. Sequencing used T cells isolated from PBMCs. This rearrangement joins TRBV9 to TRBJ2-6; a possible D gene is TRBD2 (6 bases). CDR3 bases: TGTGCCAGCAGCACTAGCTACAGATACTCTGGGGCCAACGTCCTGACTTTC. This encodes CASSTSYRYSGANVLTF.